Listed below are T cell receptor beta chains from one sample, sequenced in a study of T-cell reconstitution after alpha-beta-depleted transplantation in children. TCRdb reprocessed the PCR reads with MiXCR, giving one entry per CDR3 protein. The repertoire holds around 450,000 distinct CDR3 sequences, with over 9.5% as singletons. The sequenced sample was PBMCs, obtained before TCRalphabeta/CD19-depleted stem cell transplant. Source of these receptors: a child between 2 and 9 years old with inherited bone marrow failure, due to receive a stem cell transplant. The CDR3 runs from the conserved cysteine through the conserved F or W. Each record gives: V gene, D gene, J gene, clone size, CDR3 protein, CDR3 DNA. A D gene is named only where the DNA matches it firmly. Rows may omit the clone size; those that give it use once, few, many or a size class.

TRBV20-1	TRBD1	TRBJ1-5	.	CSVGQGGSNQPQHF	TGCAGTGTGGGACAGGGTGGGAGCAATCAGCCCCAGCATTTT
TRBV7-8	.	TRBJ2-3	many	CASSLVSGHTDTQYF	TGTGCCAGCAGCTTAGTTTCGGGGCACACAGATACGCAGTATTTT
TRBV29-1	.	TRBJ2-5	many	CSVKTLSQETQYF	TGCAGCGTTAAAACCCTTTCCCAAGAGACCCAGTACTTC
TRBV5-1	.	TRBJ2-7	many	CASSLRFNDDRSEQYF	TGCGCCAGCAGCTTGAGGTTTAATGATGATAGATCCGAGCAGTACTTC
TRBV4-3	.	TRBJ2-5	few	CASSQEYYQGGETQYF	TGCGCCAGCAGCCAAGAATATTATCAGGGAGGAGAGACCCAGTACTTC
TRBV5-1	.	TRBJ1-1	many	CASSFLGRGENTEAFF	TGCGCCAGCAGCTTCCTAGGTCGAGGGGAGAACACTGAAGCTTTCTTT
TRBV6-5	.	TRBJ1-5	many	CASSRPGGYSNQPQHF	TGTGCCAGCAGTAGACCGGGAGGGTATAGCAATCAGCCCCAGCATTTT
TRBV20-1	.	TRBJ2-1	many	CSASAGWNEQFF	TGCAGTGCTTCTGCGGGATGGAATGAGCAGTTCTTC
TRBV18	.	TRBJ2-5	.	CASSPQSGGQETQYF	TGTGCCAGCTCACCACAATCCGGGGGACAAGAGACCCAGTACTTC
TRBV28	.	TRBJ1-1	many	CASTQVRRTEAFF	TGTGCCAGCACCCAAGTTCGTCGCACTGAAGCTTTCTTT
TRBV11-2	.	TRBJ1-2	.	CASSLAPTYGYTF	TGTGCCAGCAGCTTAGCACCAACCTATGGCTACACCTTC
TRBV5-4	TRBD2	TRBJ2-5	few	CASSFGLAGVQETQYF	TGTGCGAGCAGCTTTGGACTAGCGGGGGTCCAAGAGACCCAGTACTTC
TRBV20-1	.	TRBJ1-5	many	CSANQESNQPQHF	TGCAGTGCTAACCAGGAAAGCAATCAGCCCCAGCATTTT
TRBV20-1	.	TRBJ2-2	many	CSARDGDAVPGELFF	TGCAGTGCTAGAGACGGAGACGCGGTCCCCGGGGAGCTGTTTTTT
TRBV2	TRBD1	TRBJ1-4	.	CASIPGQGNEKLFF	TGTGCCAGCATCCCGGGACAGGGGAATGAAAAACTGTTTTTT
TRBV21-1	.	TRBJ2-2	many	CASSNNRGPHQLNTGELFF	TGTGCCAGCAGCAATAACAGGGGACCCCACCAACTGAACACCGGGGAGCTGTTTTTT
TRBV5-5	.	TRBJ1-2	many	CASSLGGTSTF	TGTGCCAGCAGCTTGGGGGGGACAAGCACCTTC
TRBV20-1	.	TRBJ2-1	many	CSASWRGPNEQFF	TGCAGTGCTAGCTGGAGGGGGCCCAATGAGCAGTTCTTC
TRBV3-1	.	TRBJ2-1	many	CASSNRDLVFDEQFF	TGTGCCAGCAGTAACCGGGACCTCGTTTTCGATGAGCAGTTCTTC
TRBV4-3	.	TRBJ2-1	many	CASSPRTKSYNEQFF	TGCGCCAGCAGCCCGCGCACCAAGTCCTACAATGAGCAGTTCTTC
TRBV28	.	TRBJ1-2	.	CASRTANYGYTF	TGTGCCAGCAGGACAGCTAACTATGGCTACACCTTC
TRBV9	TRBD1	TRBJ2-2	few	CASSPRGNPGELFF	TGTGCCAGCAGCCCCAGGGGGAATCCCGGGGAGCTGTTTTTT
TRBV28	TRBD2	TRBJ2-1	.	CASSLNLAGDFNEQFF	TGTGCCAGCAGTCTAAATTTAGCGGGAGATTTCAATGAGCAGTTCTTC
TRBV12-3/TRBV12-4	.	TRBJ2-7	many	CASSTSDMPYEQYF	TGTGCCAGCAGCACCTCGGACATGCCATACGAGCAGTACTTC
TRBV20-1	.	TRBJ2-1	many	CSVADPGDEQFF	TGCAGTGTCGCGGACCCGGGCGATGAGCAGTTCTTC
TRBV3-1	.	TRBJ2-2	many	CASSQGSTGELFF	TGTGCCAGCAGCCAGGGTTCTACCGGGGAGCTGTTTTTT
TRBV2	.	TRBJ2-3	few	CATTMEGLTDTQYF	TGTGCCACCACGATGGAGGGACTCACAGATACGCAGTATTTT
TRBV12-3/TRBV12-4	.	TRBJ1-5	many	CASSQGGFNQPQHF	TGTGCCAGCAGTCAAGGGGGGTTCAATCAGCCCCAGCATTTT
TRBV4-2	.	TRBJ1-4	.	CASSHPRGDSEVRNEKLFF	TGTGCCAGCAGCCACCCGAGAGGCGACAGTGAAGTAAGGAATGAAAAACTGTTTTTT
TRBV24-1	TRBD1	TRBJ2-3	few	CATSDPGTGAGDTQYF	TGTGCCACCAGTGACCCCGGGACAGGGGCTGGAGATACGCAGTATTTT
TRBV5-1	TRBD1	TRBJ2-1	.	CATSDRGTYNEQFF	TGCGCCACCTCTGACAGGGGGACCTACAATGAGCAGTTCTTC
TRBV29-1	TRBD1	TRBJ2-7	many	CSARPGTGIGEQYF	TGCAGCGCCCGCCCCGGGACAGGGATTGGGGAGCAGTACTTC
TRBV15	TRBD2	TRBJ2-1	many	CATSRSPGGIYNEQFF	TGTGCCACCAGCAGATCCCCGGGGGGGATTTACAATGAGCAGTTCTTC
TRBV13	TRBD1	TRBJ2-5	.	CASSRQGNRRETQYF	TGTGCCAGCAGCAGACAGGGGAATCGAAGGGAGACCCAGTACTTC
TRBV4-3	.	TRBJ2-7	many	CASSQAGHAYEQYF	TGCGCCAGCAGCCAAGCGGGGCACGCCTACGAGCAGTACTTC
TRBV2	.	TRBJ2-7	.	CASSEDRAGDCEQYF	TGTGCCAGCAGTGAAGACAGGGCGGGAGATTGCGAGCAGTACTTC
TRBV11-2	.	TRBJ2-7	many	CASSKHLTGNYEQYF	TGTGCCAGCAGCAAACACCTGACAGGCAATTACGAGCAGTACTTC
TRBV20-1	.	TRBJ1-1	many	CSARDYGGNTEAFF	TGCAGTGCTAGAGATTATGGGGGGAACACTGAAGCTTTCTTT
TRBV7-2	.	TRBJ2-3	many	CASTLTGSDTQYF	TGTGCCAGCACCCTCACGGGCTCCGATACGCAGTATTTT
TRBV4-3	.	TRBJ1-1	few	CASSQDRGARRAFF	TGCGCCAGCAGCCAAGATCGAGGAGCGAGAAGGGCTTTCTTT
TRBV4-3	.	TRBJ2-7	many	CASSQGLPKPNINYEQYF	TGCGCCAGCAGCCAAGGTCTCCCAAAGCCCAATATAAACTACGAGCAGTACTTC
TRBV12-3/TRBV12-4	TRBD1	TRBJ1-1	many	CASRPKNRGGTEAFF	TGTGCCAGCAGACCGAAAAACAGGGGCGGCACTGAAGCTTTCTTT
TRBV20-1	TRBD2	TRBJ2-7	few	CSARDASGRADSYEQYF	TGCAGTGCTAGAGATGCGAGCGGGAGGGCGGATTCCTACGAGCAGTACTTC
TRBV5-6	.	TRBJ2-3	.	CASSLDVASTQYF	TGTGCCAGCAGCTTGGACGTGGCCTCTACGCAGTATTTT
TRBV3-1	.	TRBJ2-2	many	CASSHLGTGELFF	TGTGCCAGCAGCCATCTAGGCACCGGGGAGCTGTTTTTT